Following are 17 T cell receptor beta chains from one sample sequenced in a study of shared clonotypes between healthy human individuals. This table comes from immunoSEQ multiplex PCR, and its TCRdb copy is limited to in-frame clones, with some not included. Of 490,000 or so clones listed, over 65% are singletons. Specimen: PBMCs. The receptor set was obtained from a woman aged 35 to 49 in good health. Some clones in this sample may be carry-over from other donors' samples.

The chain links TRBV10-3 to TRBJ2-7, with TRBD1 matching over 9 bases. Germline lookup yields CDR1 ENHRY and CDR2 SYGVKD. V lost 8 bases to trimming and J lost 3 bases; unmatched junction nucleotides: 5. The CDR3 is 13 residues long. In DNA form, the CDR3 reads TGTGCCATCGGCGTGGACAGGGGCTACGAGCAGTACTTC. This gives the protein CAIGVDRGYEQYF.

As DNA, the CDR3 is TGCGCCACCCCGGAGAGAAGGGACGGTATCACCGGGGAGCTGTTTTTT. As protein: CATPERRDGITGELFF. The chain couples TRBV23-1 to TRBJ2-2; tentatively, D is TRBD1 or TRBD2 (5 bases each). TRBV23-1 is an open reading frame whose function is uncertain. This CDR3 comprises 16 residues. V lost 10 bases to trimming and J lost 4 bases, with 22 bases between them.

The rearrangement links TRBV5-1 to TRBJ2-7; D call uncertain. The germline V gene has CDR1 SGHRS and CDR2 YFSETQ. The CDR3 has 15 residues. Between the trimmed V and J ends, which lost 0 bases and 2 bases, there was a span of 12 bases. The CDR3 nucleotides are TGCGCCAGCAGCTTGGCCCCGGCATCTACCTACGAGCAGTACTTC. This translates into CASSLAPASTYEQYF. The entire variable domain, with the rest obtained from reference TRBV5-1 and TRBJ2-7, is as follows: KAGVTQTPRYLIKTRGQQVTLSCSPISGHRSVSWYQQTPGQGLQFLFEYFSETQRNKGNFPGRFSGRQFSNSRSEMNVSTLELGDSALYLCASSLAPASTYEQYFGPGTRLTVT.

Concerning this clone: The junction departs from the called germline gene at one end, perhaps through a read error. The chain uses TRBV7-3 and TRBJ1-1; perhaps TRBD1 as D (6 bases). The CDR3 consists of 13 residues. Germline lookup yields CDR1 SGHTA and CDR2 FQGTGA. CDR3: CASSLTGDTEVFF. The CDR3, as DNA: TGTGCCAGCAGCTTAACGGGGGACACTGAAGTTTTCTTT.

The chain recombines TRBV18 with TRBJ2-5; D may be TRBD2 (6 bases). Gene TRBJ2-7 matches the end of the DNA better, so the J call may be wrong. The CDR3 contains 15 residues. Germline V gives CDR1 KGHSH, CDR2 LQKENI. The CDR3 DNA reads TGTGCCAGCTCACCACTTCAGGGCGGGACCTACGAGCAGTACTTC. It translates to CASSPLQGGTYEQYF.

The CDR3 DNA reads TGTGCCAGCAGCCCCGGCCTGGCAAACACTGAAGCTTTCTTT. Its protein is CASSPGLANTEAFF. V and J are TRBV14 and TRBJ1-1; D gene ambiguous. CDR3 length: 14 amino acids. CDR1 is SGHDN, CDR2 FVKESK, per germline. V lost 4 bases, J lost 2 bases, and 11 bases lay in between.

The chain couples TRBV11-2 to TRBJ2-7; D perhaps matches TRBD2 (6 bases). This CDR3 is built from 12 residues. Trimming cost V 8 bases and J 7 bases, with 15 bases left between them. CDR1 is SGHAT and CDR2 is FQNNGV in the germline V gene. The CDR3 DNA sequence: TGTGCCAGCTCGGGACTCACCTCGGAGCAGTACTTC. This translates into CASSGLTSEQYF.

At least ten counts were recorded for this clone. J is TRBJ1-2 and V is TRBV7-9; tentative D call: TRBD1 (5 bases). Trimming cost V 4 bases and J 6 bases, with 12 bases left between them. CDR1 and CDR2 from the germline V gene are SEHNR and FQNEAQ (reference sequence). This CDR3 region has 13 residues. The CDR3 DNA follows: TGTGCCAGCAGCTACAGGCAGGAGAATGGCTACACCTTC. As protein: CASSYRQENGYTF.

The CDR3 sequence: CASKLLAGTSYNEQFF. The CDR3 coding sequence is TGTGCCAGCAAGCTACTAGCGGGAACGTCCTACAATGAGCAGTTCTTC. The chain recombines TRBV2 with TRBJ2-1, with TRBD2 matching over 10 bases. The CDR3 covers 16 residues. The junction had 7 bases not matched to a gene; V was cut back by 7 bases and J by 1 base. Germline lookup yields CDR1 SNHLY and CDR2 FYNNEI.

The rearrangement uses TRBV27 and TRBJ2-5; the D call may be TRBD1 or TRBD2 (5 bases each). V was cut by 6 bases and J by 5 bases, with 19 bases left in between. The CDR3 totals 15 residues. Germline V CDR1 and CDR2: MNHEY, SMNVEV (reference sequence). The CDR3: CASSAGLGRQETQYF. The CDR3 DNA reads as TGTGCCAGCAGCGCTGGGTTAGGGAGACAGGAGACCCAGTACTTC.

The genes are TRBV30 and TRBJ1-1; no firm D call. V was clipped by 3 bases and J by 2 bases, with 10 bases between them. Germline V gene lookup returns CDR1 GTSNPN and CDR2 SVGIG (reference sequence). This CDR3 spans 13 amino acids. This chain's CDR3 is CAWRDVTNTEAFF. In nucleotides, the CDR3 is TGTGCCTGGAGAGACGTAACCAACACTGAAGCTTTCTTT.

The chain links TRBV11-3 to TRBJ1-6, with 7 bases matching TRBD1. The ends lost 1 base at V and 4 bases at J; junction bases unmatched: 16. The CDR3 has 20 amino acids. From germline, CDR1 is SGHNT and CDR2 YENEEA. CDR3 residues: CASSLVPSRDREQYNSPLHF. Here the CDR3 DNA reads TGTGCCAGCAGCTTAGTGCCCTCCCGGGACAGAGAACAGTATAATTCACCCCTCCACTTT.

The chain uses TRBV10-3 and TRBJ1-3, with 8 positions matching TRBD1. Trimming took 6 bases from V and 0 from J; bases not matched to a gene: 4. Germline V gene sequence: CDR1 ENHRY, CDR2 SYGVKD. The CDR3 runs 15 residues. The CDR3 loop reads CAISETGGSGNTIYF. In DNA form, the CDR3 reads TGTGCCATCAGCGAAACAGGGGGCTCTGGAAACACCATATATTTT.

This clone was found once. V gene TRBV7-2 combines with J gene TRBJ2-7, with 7 bases that match TRBD1. The germline V gene encodes CDR1 SGHTA and CDR2 FQGNSA. J was trimmed by 4 bases and V by 3 bases; bases with no gene match: 6. CDR3 length: 14 amino acids. The CDR3 nucleotides read TGTGCCAGCAGCTTTCAGGGACAGCTGTACGAGCAGTACTTC. Translation gives CASSFQGQLYEQYF.

The chain is built from TRBV5-4 and TRBJ2-1; weak D call: TRBD1 (6 bases). Trimming took 2 bases from V and 5 from J, leaving 11 bases between them. Germline-derived CDR1 and CDR2 are SGHNT and YYREEE (reference sequence). CDR3 size: 14 residues. CDR3 coding DNA: TGTGCCAGCAGCTTACAGACAGGTAACAATGAGCAGTTCTTC. Residues: CASSLQTGNNEQFF. Complete variable domain (other parts from reference TRBV5-4 and TRBJ2-1): ETGVTQSPTHLIKTRGQQVTLRCSSQSGHNTVSWYQQALGQGPQFIFQYYREEENGRGNFPPRFSGLQFPNYSSELNVNALELDDSALYLCASSLQTGNNEQFFGPGTRLTVL.

As to this clone: This sequence is one base from a far larger clone and is likely a read error. J is TRBJ2-3 and V is TRBV6-4, with TRBD2 matching over 11 bases. The V segment lost 9 bases and the J segment 5 bases; nucleotides outside the gene matches: 7. CDR1 is MRHNA, CDR2 SNTAGT, per germline. The CDR3 extends over 14 amino acids. The CDR3 protein is CASSLAGEIDTQYF. For the CDR3, the DNA is TGTGCCAGTTCACTAGCGGGAGAAATAGATACGCAGTATTTT.

CDR3 sequence (DNA): TGTGCCAGCAGCTTAAGTAGAGGGAGCGGCTACGAGCAGTACTTC. Amino acid sequence: CASSLSRGSGYEQYF. V and J are TRBV11-2 and TRBJ2-7; weak D call: TRBD2 (5 bases). This CDR3 comprises 15 residues. CDR1 is SGHAT and CDR2 is FQNNGV in the germline V gene. V was trimmed by 2 bases and J by 3 bases, leaving 14 bases between them.